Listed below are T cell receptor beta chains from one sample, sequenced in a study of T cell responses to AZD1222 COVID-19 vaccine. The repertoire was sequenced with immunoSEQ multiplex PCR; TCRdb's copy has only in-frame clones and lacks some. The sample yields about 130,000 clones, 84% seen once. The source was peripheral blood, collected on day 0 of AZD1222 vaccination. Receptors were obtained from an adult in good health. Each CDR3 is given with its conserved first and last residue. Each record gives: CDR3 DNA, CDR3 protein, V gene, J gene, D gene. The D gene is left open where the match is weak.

CDR3nt: TGCGCCAGCAGCTTGGCGTCCGGACAGGGGGGCTGGGAGACCCAGTACTTC
CDR3aa: CASSLASGQGGWETQYF
v_gene: TRBV5-1
j_gene: TRBJ2-5
d_gene: TRBD1

CDR3nt: TGTGCCAGTAGTATAGGATCCGGACAGGGGGTCTACAATCAGCCCCAGCATTTT
CDR3aa: CASSIGSGQGVYNQPQHF
v_gene: TRBV19
j_gene: TRBJ1-5
d_gene: TRBD1

CDR3nt: TGTGCCAGCAGTTTAGGGATTGGCTACACCTTC
CDR3aa: CASSLGIGYTF
v_gene: TRBV28
j_gene: TRBJ1-2
d_gene: .

CDR3nt: TGTGCCACCAGCAGAGATCGCACGGGGGAGCAGTACTTC
CDR3aa: CATSRDRTGEQYF
v_gene: TRBV15
j_gene: TRBJ2-7
d_gene: .

CDR3nt: TGTGCCACCAGTGCGTCGGGGGGCGGTCAGCCCCAGCATTTT
CDR3aa: CATSASGGGQPQHF
v_gene: TRBV24-1
j_gene: TRBJ1-5
d_gene: .

CDR3nt: TGCGCCAGCAGCCCCGGGACAGCGTACGAGCAGTACTTC
CDR3aa: CASSPGTAYEQYF
v_gene: TRBV5-1
j_gene: TRBJ2-7
d_gene: TRBD1

CDR3nt: TGTGCCAGCAACCCCGCCTTACTAACCAACTATGGCTACACCTTC
CDR3aa: CASNPALLTNYGYTF
v_gene: TRBV7-9
j_gene: TRBJ1-2
d_gene: .

CDR3nt: TGCAGCGCCATAGGGGCGGGGGGCTCCTACGAGCAGTACTTC
CDR3aa: CSAIGAGGSYEQYF
v_gene: TRBV29-1
j_gene: TRBJ2-7
d_gene: TRBD2

CDR3nt: TGTGCCAGCACCCTGCGTGCGGGGGGGACTGAAGCTTTCTTT
CDR3aa: CASTLRAGGTEAFF
v_gene: TRBV2
j_gene: TRBJ1-1
d_gene: .

CDR3nt: TGCGCCAGCACCCCGGGGGCGGGGGGTTTAGAAGCTTTCTTT
CDR3aa: CASTPGAGGLEAFF
v_gene: TRBV5-1
j_gene: TRBJ1-1
d_gene: .

CDR3nt: TGTGCCAGCAGCTTAGCGGGGAACACCGGGGAGCTGTTTTTT
CDR3aa: CASSLAGNTGELFF
v_gene: TRBV11-2
j_gene: TRBJ2-2
d_gene: .

CDR3nt: TGTGCCAGCAGCTTACCCTCTAGTTCTTCCTACGAGCAGTACTTC
CDR3aa: CASSLPSSSSYEQYF
v_gene: TRBV7-9
j_gene: TRBJ2-7
d_gene: .

CDR3nt: TGTGCCTGGAGTCAACTAGGGGGGCCCTATGGCTACACCTTC
CDR3aa: CAWSQLGGPYGYTF
v_gene: TRBV30
j_gene: TRBJ1-2
d_gene: .